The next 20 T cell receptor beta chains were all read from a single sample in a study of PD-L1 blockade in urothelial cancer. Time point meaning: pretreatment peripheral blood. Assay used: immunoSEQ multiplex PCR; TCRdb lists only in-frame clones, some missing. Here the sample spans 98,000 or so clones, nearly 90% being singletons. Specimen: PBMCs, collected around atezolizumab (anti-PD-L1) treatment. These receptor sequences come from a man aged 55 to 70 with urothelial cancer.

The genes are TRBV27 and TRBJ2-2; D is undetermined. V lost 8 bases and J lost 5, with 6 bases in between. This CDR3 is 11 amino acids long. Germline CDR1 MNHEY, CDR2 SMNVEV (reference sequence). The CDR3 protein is CASGLTGELFF. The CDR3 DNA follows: TGTGCCAGCGGCCTTACCGGGGAGCTGTTTTTT.

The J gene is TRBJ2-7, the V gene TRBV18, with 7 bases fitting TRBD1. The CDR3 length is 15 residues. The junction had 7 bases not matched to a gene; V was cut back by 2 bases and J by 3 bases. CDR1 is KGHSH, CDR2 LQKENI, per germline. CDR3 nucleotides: TGTGCCAGCTCACCAGTCGAGACAGGGAGCTACGAGCAGTACTTC. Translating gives CASSPVETGSYEQYF.

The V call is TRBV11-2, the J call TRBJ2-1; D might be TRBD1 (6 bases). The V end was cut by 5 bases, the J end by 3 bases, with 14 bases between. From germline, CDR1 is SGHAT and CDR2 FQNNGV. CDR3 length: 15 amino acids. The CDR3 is CASSRGQTDYNEQFF. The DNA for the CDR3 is TGTGCCAGCAGCCGTGGACAGACCGACTACAATGAGCAGTTCTTC.

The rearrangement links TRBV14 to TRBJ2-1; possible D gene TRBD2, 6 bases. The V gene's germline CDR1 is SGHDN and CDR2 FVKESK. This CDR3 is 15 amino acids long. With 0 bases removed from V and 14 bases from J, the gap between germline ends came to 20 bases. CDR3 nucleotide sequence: TGTGCCAGCAGCCAAGATCCCTCGGGGGAGGTGAATAAGTTCTTC. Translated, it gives CASSQDPSGEVNKFF.

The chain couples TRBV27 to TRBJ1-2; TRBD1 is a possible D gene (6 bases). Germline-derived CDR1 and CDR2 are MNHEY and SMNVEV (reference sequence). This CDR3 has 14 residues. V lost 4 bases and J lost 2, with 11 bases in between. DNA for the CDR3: TGTGCCAGCAGTTCACTGGGACACAACTATGGCTACACCTTC. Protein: CASSSLGHNYGYTF.

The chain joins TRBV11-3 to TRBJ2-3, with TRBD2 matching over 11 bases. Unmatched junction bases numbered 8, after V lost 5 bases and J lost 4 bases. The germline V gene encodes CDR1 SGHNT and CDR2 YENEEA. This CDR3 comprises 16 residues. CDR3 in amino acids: CASSVAGGQSPDTQYF. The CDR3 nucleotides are TGTGCCAGCAGCGTAGCGGGGGGGCAGAGTCCAGATACGCAGTATTTT.

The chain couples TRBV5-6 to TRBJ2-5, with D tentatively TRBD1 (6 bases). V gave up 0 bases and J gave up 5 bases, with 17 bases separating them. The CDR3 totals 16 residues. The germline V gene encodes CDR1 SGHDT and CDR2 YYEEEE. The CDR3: CASSLAPRGSYETQYF. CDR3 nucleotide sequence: TGTGCCAGCAGCTTGGCCCCGAGGGGGTCCTACGAGACCCAGTACTTC.

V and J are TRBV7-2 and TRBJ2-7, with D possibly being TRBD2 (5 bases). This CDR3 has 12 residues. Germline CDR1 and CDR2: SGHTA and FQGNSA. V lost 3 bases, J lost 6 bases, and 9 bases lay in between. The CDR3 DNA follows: TGTGCCAGCAGCTTGGACGGGGTCGAGCAGTACTTC. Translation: CASSLDGVEQYF.

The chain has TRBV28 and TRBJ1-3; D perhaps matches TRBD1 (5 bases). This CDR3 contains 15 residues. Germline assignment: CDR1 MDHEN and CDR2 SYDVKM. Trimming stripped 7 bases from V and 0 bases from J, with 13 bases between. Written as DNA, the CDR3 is TGTGCCAGCAACCCGGGGGGGGGCTCTGGAAACACCATATATTTT. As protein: CASNPGGGSGNTIYF. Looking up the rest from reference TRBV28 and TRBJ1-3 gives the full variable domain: DVKVTQSSRYLVKRTGEKVFLECVQDMDHENMFWYRQDPGLGLRLIYFSYDVKMKEKGDIPEGYSVSREKKERFSLILESASTNQTSMYLCASNPGGGSGNTIYFGEGSWLTVV.

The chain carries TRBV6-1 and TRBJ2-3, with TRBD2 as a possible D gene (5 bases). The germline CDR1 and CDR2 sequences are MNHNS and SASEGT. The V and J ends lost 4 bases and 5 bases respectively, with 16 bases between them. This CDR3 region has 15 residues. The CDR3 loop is CASSATSGRGDTQYF. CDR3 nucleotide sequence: TGTGCCAGCAGTGCCACAAGCGGACGTGGAGATACGCAGTATTTT.

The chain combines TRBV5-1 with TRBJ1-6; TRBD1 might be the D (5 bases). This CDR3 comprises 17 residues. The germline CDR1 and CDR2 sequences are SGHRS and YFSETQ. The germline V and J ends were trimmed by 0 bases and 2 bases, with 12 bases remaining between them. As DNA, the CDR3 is TGCGCCAGCAGCTTGGGCGCGGGGGGTGCCTATAATTCACCCCTCCACTTT. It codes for CASSLGAGGAYNSPLHF.

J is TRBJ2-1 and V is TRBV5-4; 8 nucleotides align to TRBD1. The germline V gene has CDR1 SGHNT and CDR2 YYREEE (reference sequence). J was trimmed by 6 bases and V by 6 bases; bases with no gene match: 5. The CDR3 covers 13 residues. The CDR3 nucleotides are TGTGCCAGCACCGCGGACAGGGCCAATGAGCAGTTCTTC. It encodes CASTADRANEQFF.

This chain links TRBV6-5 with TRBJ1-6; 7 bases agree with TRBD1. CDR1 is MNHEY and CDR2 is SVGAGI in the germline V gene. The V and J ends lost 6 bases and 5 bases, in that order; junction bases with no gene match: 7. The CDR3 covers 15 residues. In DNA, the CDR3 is TGTGCCAGCAGCAAAAGACAGGGTAATAATTCACCCCTCCACTTT. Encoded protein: CASSKRQGNNSPLHF.

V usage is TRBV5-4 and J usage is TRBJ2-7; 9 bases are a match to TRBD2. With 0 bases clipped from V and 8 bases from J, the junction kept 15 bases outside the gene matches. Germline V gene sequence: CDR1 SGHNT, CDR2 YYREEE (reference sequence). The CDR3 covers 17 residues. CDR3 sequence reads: CASSLDGVGSGRRKQYF. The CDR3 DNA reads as TGTGCCAGCAGCTTGGACGGCGTTGGTAGCGGGAGAAGGAAGCAGTACTTC.

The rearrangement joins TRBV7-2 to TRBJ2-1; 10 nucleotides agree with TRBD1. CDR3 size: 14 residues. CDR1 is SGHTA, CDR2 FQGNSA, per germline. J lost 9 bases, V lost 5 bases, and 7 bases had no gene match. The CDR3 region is CASSAGTGVPEQFF. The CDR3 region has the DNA TGTGCCAGCAGCGCCGGGACAGGGGTCCCTGAGCAGTTCTTC.

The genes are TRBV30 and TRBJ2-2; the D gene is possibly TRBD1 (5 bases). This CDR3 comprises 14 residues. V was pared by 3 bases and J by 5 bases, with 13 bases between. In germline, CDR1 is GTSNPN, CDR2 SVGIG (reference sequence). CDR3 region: CAWRGQILTGELFF. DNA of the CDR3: TGTGCCTGGAGGGGGCAAATTCTGACCGGGGAGCTGTTTTTT.

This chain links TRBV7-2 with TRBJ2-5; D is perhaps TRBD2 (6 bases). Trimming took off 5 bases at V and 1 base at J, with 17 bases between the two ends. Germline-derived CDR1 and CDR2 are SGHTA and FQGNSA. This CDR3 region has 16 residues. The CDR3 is CASSQGSRAGQETQYF. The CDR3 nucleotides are TGTGCCAGCAGCCAAGGGAGTCGAGCGGGCCAAGAGACCCAGTACTTC.

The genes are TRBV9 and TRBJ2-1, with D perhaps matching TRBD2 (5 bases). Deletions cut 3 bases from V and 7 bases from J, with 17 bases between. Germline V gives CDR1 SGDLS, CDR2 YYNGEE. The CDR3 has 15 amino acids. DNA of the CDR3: TGTGCCAGCAGCGGGAGGCCCACGGTCGCGAATGAGCAGTTCTTC. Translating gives CASSGRPTVANEQFF.

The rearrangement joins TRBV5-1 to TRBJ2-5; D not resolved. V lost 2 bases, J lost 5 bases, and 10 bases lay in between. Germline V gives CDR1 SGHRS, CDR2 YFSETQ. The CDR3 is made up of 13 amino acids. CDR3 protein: CASSFSSRETQYF. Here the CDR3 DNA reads TGCGCCAGCAGCTTCTCTTCGAGGGAGACCCAGTACTTC. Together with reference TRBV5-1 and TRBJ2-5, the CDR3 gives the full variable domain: KAGVTQTPRYLIKTRGQQVTLSCSPISGHRSVSWYQQTPGQGLQFLFEYFSETQRNKGNFPGRFSGRQFSNSRSEMNVSTLELGDSALYLCASSFSSRETQYFGPGTRLLVL.

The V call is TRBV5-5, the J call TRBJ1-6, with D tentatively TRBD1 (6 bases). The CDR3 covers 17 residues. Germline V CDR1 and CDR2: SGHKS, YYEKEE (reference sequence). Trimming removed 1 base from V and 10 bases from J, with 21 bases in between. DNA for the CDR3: TGTGCCAGCAGCTTGAGGGGGGGACAAGTCACCGCATCACCCCTCCACTTT. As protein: CASSLRGGQVTASPLHF. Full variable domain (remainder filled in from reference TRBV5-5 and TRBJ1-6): DAGVTQSPTHLIKTRGQQVTLRCSPISGHKSVSWYQQVLGQGPQFIFQYYEKEERGRGNFPDRFSARQFPNYSSELNVNALLLGDSALYLCASSLRGGQVTASPLHFGNGTRLTVT.